This T cell receptor (beta chain) was sequenced during a study of breast tumors, draining lymph nodes, adjacent tissues (TCRdb year 2016). Regarding the research as a whole: In breast cancer patients, the study compared the TCR beta repertoires of tumor, adjacent nontumor tissue and axillary lymph nodes. The study aimed to assess the relationships and possible T-cell exchange between tumor, surrounding tissue and draining lymph node repertoires in human breast cancer. General study outcomes and caveats: Tumors showed preferential V and J gene usage, and their T-cell repertoire diversity fell below that of lymph nodes yet above that of nontumor tissue. The data were judged consistent with most tumor T cells deriving from the lymph node and then expanding within tumor tissue. The study presented the conclusion that tumor T cells originate in lymph nodes as consistent with a hypothesis, not as something directly demonstrated. Tumor and nontumor tissue repertoires were found to be significantly more similar in luminal-like than in basal-like breast cancer.

This clonotype was found a few times. What antigen it recognizes has not been identified. No base qualities exist here, and no much larger clone lies one base off it. Sequences SGHAT (CDR1) and FQNNGV (CDR2) are obtained from the germline V gene. V was cut back by 6 bases and J by 5 bases, leaving a gap of 17 bases between them. From the cysteine up to the phenylalanine, the CDR3 has a length of 16 residues. CDR3 DNA only is kept here, 48 bases in frame from base 1. The axillary draining lymph nodes of breast cancer patients were the source of the lymph node samples. Instrument on record: Illumina HiSeq 2000. Multiplex PCR amplification was used to build the TCR beta chain libraries. High-throughput sequencing was used to analyze the amplified TCR beta chain products. Using fastp at Q25 and MiXCR, TCRdb reprocessed the public reads and kept productive beta chains. Each entry merges the rows of one CDR3 protein and shows their most common DNA and genes. Here the sample has about 100,000 distinct CDR3 sequences; roughly 20% occur a single time. Approximately 1.3% of the sample is taken by the ten largest.

Sequencing was performed on axillary lymph node tissue. This chain joins TRBV11-2 to TRBJ2-6; TRBD1 is perhaps the D gene, given 6 matching bases. The origin of this receptor is a female donor with breast cancer. Some clones in this sample may be carry-over from other donors' samples. The CDR3 sequence is CASRELGQGRANVLTF. The DNA reads TGTGCCAGCAGAGAGCTGGGGCAGGGGAGGGCCAACGTCCTGACTTTC.